The 9 T cell receptor beta chains given below trace back to one sample, sequenced in a study of STAT5B mutations in CD4+ large granular lymphocyte leukemia. Clones were sequenced by immunoSEQ multiplex PCR, and TCRdb holds only the in-frame ones, with some missing. The table shows about 30,000 clones, with 70% to 90% occurring only once. Sequencing was done on a sample of CD4+ T cells from blood buffy coats. All receptors come from a human donor in good health.

The rearrangement joins TRBV27 to TRBJ2-7; 7 positions match TRBD2. V was clipped by 4 bases and J by 0 bases; unmatched bases: 12. Per the germline V gene, CDR1 is MNHEY and CDR2 is SMNVEV (reference sequence). The CDR3 is made up of 17 amino acids. The DNA of the CDR3 is TGTGCCAGCAGTTCTTGGGCTAGCGGTACTAGCTCCTACGAGCAGTACTTC. It yields the protein CASSSWASGTSSYEQYF.

This sequence joins TRBV2 and TRBJ2-7; D unclear. This CDR3 is 12 amino acids long. Trimming stripped 7 bases from V and 0 bases from J, with 7 bases between. Looked up from germline, CDR1 is SNHLY and CDR2 is FYNNEI. The CDR3 nucleotides are TGTGCCAGCAATAGAGGCTCCTACGAGCAGTACTTC. It encodes CASNRGSYEQYF.

The genes are TRBV5-6 and TRBJ1-1; 9 bases match TRBD1. V trimming: 0 bases; J trimming: 3 bases; junction bases outside the gene matches: 6. Germline CDR1 is SGHDT and CDR2 is YYEEEE. The CDR3 consists of 16 residues. The CDR3 DNA follows: TGTGCCAGCAGCTTGGTAGGGACAGGGTATGACACTGAAGCTTTCTTT. It yields the protein CASSLVGTGYDTEAFF.

This clone is labeled as medium-sized. The chain employs TRBV11-2 and TRBJ2-2; 8 nucleotides match TRBD1. The germline V gene has CDR1 SGHAT and CDR2 FQNNGV. J lost 7 bases, V lost 5 bases, and 3 bases had no gene match. The CDR3 length is 13 residues. CDR3 loop: CASSTTGGGELFF. CDR3 nucleotide sequence: TGTGCCAGCAGCACCACAGGGGGCGGGGAGCTGTTTTTT.

The chain is built from TRBV27 and TRBJ1-2; 10 bases match TRBD1. Unmatched junction bases numbered 6, after V lost 4 bases and J lost 4 bases. CDR1 MNHEY and CDR2 SMNVEV come from the germline V gene (reference sequence). This CDR3 is built from 15 residues. CDR3 sequence (DNA): TGTGCCAGCAGTTCCGGGACAGGGGCAGTCTATGGCTACACCTTC. Its translation: CASSSGTGAVYGYTF.

The CDR3 DNA is TGTGCCAGCAGCCCCGGAGCCCTGGAATACTACGAGCAGTACTTC. Translation: CASSPGALEYYEQYF. The V and J genes are TRBV5-4 and TRBJ2-7; D remains unclear. The CDR3 consists of 15 residues. Germline-derived CDR1 and CDR2 are SGHNT and YYREEE (reference sequence). With 4 bases removed from V and 3 bases from J, the gap between germline ends came to 17 bases.

The V and J genes are TRBV7-9 and TRBJ2-7; TRBD1 might be the D (6 bases). V lost 5 bases and J 3 bases, leaving 14 bases between the germline ends. Germline values: CDR1 SEHNR, CDR2 FQNEAQ (reference sequence). The CDR3 runs 14 residues. The CDR3 is CASSPDRTGYEQYF. The CDR3 DNA sequence: TGTGCCAGCAGCCCCGACAGGACGGGCTACGAGCAGTACTTC.

The V call is TRBV7-2, the J call TRBJ2-3, with D uncertain. The CDR3 consists of 12 residues. Trimming stripped 7 bases from V and 4 bases from J, with 9 bases between. The germline gives CDR1 SGHTA, CDR2 FQGNSA. The CDR3 region has the DNA TGTGCCAGCACCCTCCACCCAGATACGCAGTATTTT. Amino acids: CASTLHPDTQYF.

The chain carries TRBV28 and TRBJ2-7, with 15 bases aligning to TRBD2. The V gene's germline CDR1 is MDHEN and CDR2 SYDVKM. The ends lost 3 bases at V and 5 bases at J; junction bases unmatched: 8. The CDR3 loop spans 17 amino acids. The CDR3 region is CASSFGLAGGETNEQYF. The CDR3 DNA follows: TGTGCCAGCAGTTTCGGACTAGCGGGAGGGGAGACCAACGAGCAGTACTTC.